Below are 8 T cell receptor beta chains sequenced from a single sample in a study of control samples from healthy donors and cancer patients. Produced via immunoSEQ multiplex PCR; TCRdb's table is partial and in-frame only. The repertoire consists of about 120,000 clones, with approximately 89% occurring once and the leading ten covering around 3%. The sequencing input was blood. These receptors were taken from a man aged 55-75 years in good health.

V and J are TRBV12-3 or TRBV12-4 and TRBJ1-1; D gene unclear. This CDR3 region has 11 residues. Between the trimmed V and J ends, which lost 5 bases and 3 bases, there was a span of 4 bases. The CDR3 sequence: CASSTHTEAFF. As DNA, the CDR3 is TGTGCCAGCAGTACGCACACTGAAGCTTTCTTT.

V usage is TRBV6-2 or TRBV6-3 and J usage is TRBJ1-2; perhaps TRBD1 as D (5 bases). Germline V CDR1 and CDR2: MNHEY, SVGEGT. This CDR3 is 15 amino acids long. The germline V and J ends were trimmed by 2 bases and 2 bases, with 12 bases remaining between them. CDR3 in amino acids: CASSYPGRGNYGYTF. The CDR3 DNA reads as TGTGCCAGCAGTTACCCAGGGCGAGGAAACTATGGCTACACCTTC.

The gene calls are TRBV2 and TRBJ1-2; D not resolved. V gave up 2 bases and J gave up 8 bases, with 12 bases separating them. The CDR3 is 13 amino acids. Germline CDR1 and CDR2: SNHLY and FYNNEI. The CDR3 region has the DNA TGTGCCAGCAGTGAATACGGCGGAGGAGGCTACACCTTC. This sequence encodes CASSEYGGGGYTF.

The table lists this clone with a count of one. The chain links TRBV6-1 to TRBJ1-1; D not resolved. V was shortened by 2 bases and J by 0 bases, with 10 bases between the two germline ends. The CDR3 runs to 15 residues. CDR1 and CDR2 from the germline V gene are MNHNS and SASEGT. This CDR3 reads CASSEYHSLNTEAFF. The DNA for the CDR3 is TGTGCCAGCAGTGAATATCACAGCCTGAACACTGAAGCTTTCTTT.

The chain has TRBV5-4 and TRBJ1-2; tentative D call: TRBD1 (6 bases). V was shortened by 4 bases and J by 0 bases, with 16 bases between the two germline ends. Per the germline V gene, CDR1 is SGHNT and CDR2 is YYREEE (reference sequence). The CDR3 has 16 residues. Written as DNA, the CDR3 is TGTGCCAGCAGCCTGGCCGGGGGCCAGACTAACTATGGCTACACCTTC. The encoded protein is CASSLAGGQTNYGYTF.

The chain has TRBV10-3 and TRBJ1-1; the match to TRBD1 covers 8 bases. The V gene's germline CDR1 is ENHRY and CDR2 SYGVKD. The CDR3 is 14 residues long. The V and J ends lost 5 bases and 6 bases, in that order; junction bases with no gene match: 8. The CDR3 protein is CAISRQGRLSEAFF. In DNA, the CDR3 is TGTGCCATCAGTCGACAGGGGAGGTTATCTGAAGCTTTCTTT.

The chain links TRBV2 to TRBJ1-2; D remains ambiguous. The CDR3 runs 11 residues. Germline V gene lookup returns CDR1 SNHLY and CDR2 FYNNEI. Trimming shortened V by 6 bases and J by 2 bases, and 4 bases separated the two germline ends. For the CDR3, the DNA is TGTGCCAGCAGAGAAAACTATGGCTACACCTTC. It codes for CASRENYGYTF.

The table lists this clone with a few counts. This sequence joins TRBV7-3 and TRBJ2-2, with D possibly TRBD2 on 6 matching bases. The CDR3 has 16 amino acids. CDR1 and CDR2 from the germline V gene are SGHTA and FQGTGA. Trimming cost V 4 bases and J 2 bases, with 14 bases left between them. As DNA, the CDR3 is TGTGCCAGCAGCTCCGCCGGGGGACTCAACACCGGGGAGCTGTTTTTT. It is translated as CASSSAGGLNTGELFF.